This is a list of T cell receptor beta chains from one sample in a study of T cell changes during pregnancy in multiple sclerosis. Clones were read by immunoSEQ multiplex PCR, and TCRdb kept only the in-frame ones, dropping some. The sample shows roughly 72,000 clones, 89% of them seen only once. This specimen consisted of peripheral blood, obtained in the first trimester of pregnancy. All receptors derive from a female donor in good health, enrolled as a control in a pregnancy study. CDR3s include the opening cysteine and the closing phenylalanine or tryptophan. Fields, in order: CDR3 length, V gene, clone size, D gene, J gene, CDR3 protein, CDR3 DNA. The D gene is left open where the match is weak. Some rows have no size entry. The others give once, few or many, or a class for an expanded clone.

>15|TRBV15|-|-|TRBJ1-4
CATSGMTVANEKLFF
TGTGCCACCAGCGGGATGACAGTCGCGAATGAAAAACTGTTTTTT
>14|TRBV5-8|-|TRBD1|TRBJ1-1
CASSLDRGSSEAFF
TGTGCCAGCAGCTTAGACAGGGGTAGTTCTGAAGCTTTCTTT
>15|TRBV4-2|-|-|TRBJ2-1
CASSHISQGYNEQFF
TGTGCCAGCAGCCATATATCACAGGGCTACAATGAGCAGTTCTTC
>16|TRBV11-3|-|TRBD1|TRBJ2-1
CASSSSRDRKYNEQFF
TGTGCCAGCAGTTCTTCAAGGGACAGAAAGTACAATGAGCAGTTCTTC
>12|TRBV19|once|-|TRBJ1-1
CASSMAGVGAFF
TGTGCCAGTAGTATGGCGGGGGTTGGAGCTTTCTTT
>15|TRBV4-2|-|-|TRBJ2-6
CASSQEGRGANVLTF
TGTGCCAGCAGCCAAGAAGGGAGAGGGGCCAACGTCCTGACTTTC
>14|TRBV19|-|-|TRBJ2-3
CASGGGRRTDTQYF
TGTGCCAGTGGGGGGGGCCGCCGCACAGATACGCAGTATTTT
>14|TRBV5-4|-|-|TRBJ1-1
CASTSGQKNTEAFF
TGTGCCAGCACCTCGGGTCAGAAGAACACTGAAGCTTTCTTT
>15|TRBV5-1|medium-sized|TRBD2|TRBJ2-7
CASSLGWGGVYEQYF
TGCGCCAGCAGCTTGGGCTGGGGGGGGGTCTACGAGCAGTACTTC
>15|TRBV5-1|-|-|TRBJ1-2
CASSLVLEGVLGYTF
TGCGCCAGCAGCTTGGTACTTGAGGGGGTACTTGGCTACACCTTC
>14|TRBV5-1|-|-|TRBJ1-1
CASGLSGVNTEAFF
TGCGCCAGCGGCTTGTCAGGGGTGAACACTGAAGCTTTCTTT
>14|TRBV6-6|-|-|TRBJ1-4
CASSYLGGNEKLFF
TGTGCCAGCAGTTATCTGGGGGGAAATGAAAAACTGTTTTTT
>15|TRBV11-3|-|TRBD1|TRBJ2-1
CASSLRTGTYNEQFF
TGTGCCAGCAGCCTGCGGACAGGGACGTACAATGAGCAGTTCTTC
>15|TRBV18|-|TRBD2|TRBJ2-2
CASSPAGGPIGELFF
TGTGCCAGCTCACCTGCGGGGGGGCCGATCGGGGAGCTGTTTTTT